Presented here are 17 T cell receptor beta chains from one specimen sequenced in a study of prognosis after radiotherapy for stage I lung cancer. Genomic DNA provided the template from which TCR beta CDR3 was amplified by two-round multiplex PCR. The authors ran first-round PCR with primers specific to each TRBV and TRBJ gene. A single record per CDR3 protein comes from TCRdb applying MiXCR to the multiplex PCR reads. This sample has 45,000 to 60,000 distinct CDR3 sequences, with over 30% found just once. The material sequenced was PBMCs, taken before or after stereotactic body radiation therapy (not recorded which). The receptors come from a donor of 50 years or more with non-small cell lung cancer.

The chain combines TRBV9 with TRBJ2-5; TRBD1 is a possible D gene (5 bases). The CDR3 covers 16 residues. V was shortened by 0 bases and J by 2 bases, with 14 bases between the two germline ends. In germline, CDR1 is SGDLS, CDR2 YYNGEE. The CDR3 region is CASSVDGRQTQETQYF. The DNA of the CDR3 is TGTGCCAGCAGCGTAGATGGCAGACAGACTCAAGAGACCCAGTACTTC.

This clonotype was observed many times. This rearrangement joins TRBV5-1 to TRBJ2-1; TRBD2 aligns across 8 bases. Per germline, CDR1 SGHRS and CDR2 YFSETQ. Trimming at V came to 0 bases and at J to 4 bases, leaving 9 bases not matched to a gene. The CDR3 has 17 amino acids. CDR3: CASSLAKGSGTYNEQFF. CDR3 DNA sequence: TGCGCCAGCAGCTTGGCCAAGGGTAGCGGGACTTACAATGAGCAGTTCTTC. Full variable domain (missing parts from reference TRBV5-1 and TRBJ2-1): KAGVTQTPRYLIKTRGQQVTLSCSPISGHRSVSWYQQTPGQGLQFLFEYFSETQRNKGNFPGRFSGRQFSNSRSEMNVSTLELGDSALYLCASSLAKGSGTYNEQFFGPGTRLTVL.

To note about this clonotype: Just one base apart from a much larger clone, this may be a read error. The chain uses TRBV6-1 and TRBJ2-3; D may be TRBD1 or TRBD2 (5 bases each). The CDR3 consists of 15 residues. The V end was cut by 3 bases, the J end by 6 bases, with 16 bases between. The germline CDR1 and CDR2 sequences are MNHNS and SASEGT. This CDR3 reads CASSEGVSRVDTQYF. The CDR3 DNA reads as TGTGCCAGCAGTGAGGGGGTATCTCGGGTGGATACGCAGTATTTT.

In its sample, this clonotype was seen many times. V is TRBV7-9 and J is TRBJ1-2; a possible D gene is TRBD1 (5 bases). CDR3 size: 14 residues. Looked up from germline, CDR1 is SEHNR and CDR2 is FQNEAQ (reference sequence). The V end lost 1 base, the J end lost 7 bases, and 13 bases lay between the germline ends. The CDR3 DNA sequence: TGTGCCAGCAGCTTAGACGGGGGGGGGACTGGCTACACCTTC. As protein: CASSLDGGGTGYTF.

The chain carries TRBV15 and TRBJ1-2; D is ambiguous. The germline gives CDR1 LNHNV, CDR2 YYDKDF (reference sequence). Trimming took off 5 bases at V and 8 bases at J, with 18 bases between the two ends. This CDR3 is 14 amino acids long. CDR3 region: CATSVEGPRPGYTF. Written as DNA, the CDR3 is TGTGCCACCAGCGTAGAGGGCCCTCGTCCCGGCTACACCTTC.

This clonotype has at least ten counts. This chain's CDR3 is CASSLVGSSSTDTQYF. The DNA of the CDR3 is TGTGCCAGCAGCTTAGTAGGATCTAGTAGCACAGATACGCAGTATTTT. This sequence joins TRBV7-2 and TRBJ2-3; no firm D call. Germline V gives CDR1 SGHTA, CDR2 FQGNSA. There are 16 residues in the CDR3. Trimming took 1 base from V and 0 from J, leaving 11 bases between them.

The CDR3 reads CASSSAGRLTGELFF. The DNA for the CDR3 is TGTGCCAGCAGCTCGGCCGGGAGGTTAACCGGGGAGCTGTTTTTT. The V and J genes are TRBV7-2 and TRBJ2-2; 7 nucleotides agree with TRBD2. The CDR3 length is 15 residues. Germline lookup yields CDR1 SGHTA and CDR2 FQGNSA. Germline trimming cut 4 bases from V and 5 bases from J; bases unmatched to any gene: 7.

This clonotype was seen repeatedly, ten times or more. CDR3 nucleotides: TGCGCCAGCAGCTCCGGTAGCGGCAGCGGCACAGATACGCAGTATTTT. Translated, it gives CASSSGSGSGTDTQYF. The gene calls are TRBV5-1 and TRBJ2-3; D may be TRBD2 (6 bases). The CDR3 consists of 16 residues. Germline assignment: CDR1 SGHRS and CDR2 YFSETQ. V was trimmed by 3 bases and J by 1 base, leaving 15 bases between them.

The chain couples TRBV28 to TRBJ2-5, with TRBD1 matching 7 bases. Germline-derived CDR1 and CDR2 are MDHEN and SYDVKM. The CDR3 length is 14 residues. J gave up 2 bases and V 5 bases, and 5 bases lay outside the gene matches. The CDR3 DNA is TGTGCCAGCAGTCCCGGGGACAGACAAGAGACCCAGTACTTC. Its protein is CASSPGDRQETQYF.

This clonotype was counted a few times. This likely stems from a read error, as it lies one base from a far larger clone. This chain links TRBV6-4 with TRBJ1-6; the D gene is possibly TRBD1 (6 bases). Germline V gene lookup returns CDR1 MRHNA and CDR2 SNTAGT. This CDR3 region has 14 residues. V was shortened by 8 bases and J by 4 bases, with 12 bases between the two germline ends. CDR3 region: CASVQDRYNSPLHF. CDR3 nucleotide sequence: TGTGCCAGCGTGCAGGACAGATATAATTCACCCCTCCACTTT.

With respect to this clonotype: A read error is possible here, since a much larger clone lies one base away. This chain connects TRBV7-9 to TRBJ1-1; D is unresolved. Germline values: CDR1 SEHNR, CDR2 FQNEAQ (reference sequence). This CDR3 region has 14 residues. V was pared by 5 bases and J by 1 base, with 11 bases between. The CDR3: CASSNLGQNTEAFF. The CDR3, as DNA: TGTGCCAGCAGCAATCTGGGCCAGAACACTGAAGCTTTCTTT.

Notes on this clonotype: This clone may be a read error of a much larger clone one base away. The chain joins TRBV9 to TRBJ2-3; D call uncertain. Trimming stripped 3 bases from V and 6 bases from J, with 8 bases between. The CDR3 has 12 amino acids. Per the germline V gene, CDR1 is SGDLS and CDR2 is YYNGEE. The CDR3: CASSAEVDTQYF. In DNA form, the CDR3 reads TGTGCCAGCAGCGCAGAGGTGGATACGCAGTATTTT.

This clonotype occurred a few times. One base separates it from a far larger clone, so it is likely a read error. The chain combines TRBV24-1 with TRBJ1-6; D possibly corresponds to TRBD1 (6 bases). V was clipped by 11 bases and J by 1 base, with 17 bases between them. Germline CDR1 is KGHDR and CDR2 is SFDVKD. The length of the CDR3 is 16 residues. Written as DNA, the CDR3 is TGTGCCAGCAGGAGGGGGGAAACGTCCTATAATTCACCCCTCCACTTT. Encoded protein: CASRRGETSYNSPLHF.

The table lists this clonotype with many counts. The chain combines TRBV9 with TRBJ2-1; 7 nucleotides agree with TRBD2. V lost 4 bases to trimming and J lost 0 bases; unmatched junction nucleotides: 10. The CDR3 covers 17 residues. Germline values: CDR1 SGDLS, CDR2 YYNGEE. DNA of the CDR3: TGTGCCAGCAGCCCCAGACTAGCCGTAAGCTCCTACAATGAGCAGTTCTTC. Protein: CASSPRLAVSSYNEQFF.

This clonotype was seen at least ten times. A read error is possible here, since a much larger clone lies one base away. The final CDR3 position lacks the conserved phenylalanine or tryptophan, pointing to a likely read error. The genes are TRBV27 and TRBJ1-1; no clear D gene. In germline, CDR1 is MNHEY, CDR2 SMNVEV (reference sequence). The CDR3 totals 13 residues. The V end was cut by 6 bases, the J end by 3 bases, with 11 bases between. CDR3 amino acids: CASRGPDYTEAFL. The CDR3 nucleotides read TGTGCCAGCAGAGGTCCCGATTACACTGAAGCTTTCCTT.

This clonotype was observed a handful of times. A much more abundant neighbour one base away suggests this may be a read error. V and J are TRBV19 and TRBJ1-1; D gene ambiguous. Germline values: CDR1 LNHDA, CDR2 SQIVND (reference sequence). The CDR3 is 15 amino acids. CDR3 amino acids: CSSRSEDRLNTEAFF. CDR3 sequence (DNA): TGTTCCAGTCGATCCGAGGACCGACTGAACACTGAAGCTTTCTTT.

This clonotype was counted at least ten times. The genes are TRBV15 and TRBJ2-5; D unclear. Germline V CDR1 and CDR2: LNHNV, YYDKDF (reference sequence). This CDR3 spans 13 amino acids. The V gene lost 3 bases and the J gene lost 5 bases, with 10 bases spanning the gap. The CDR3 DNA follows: TGTGCCACCAGCAGGGAAACGACGGAGACCCAGTACTTC. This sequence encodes CATSRETTETQYF.